A single sample gave rise to the 2 T cell receptor beta chains below, sequenced in a study of beta chain features in type 1 diabetes. TCRB transcripts that were expressed got sequenced, as all of the isolated RNA had been reverse transcribed. Clones were read by immunoSEQ multiplex PCR, and TCRdb kept only the in-frame ones, dropping some. The sample lists hundreds of thousands of clones, 13% to 15% occurring once. Sequencing input: naive CD4+ T cells from blood. The receptors originated from a woman in her thirties or forties in good health.

The gene calls are TRBV6-5 and TRBJ1-3; 9 positions match TRBD1. CDR1 is MNHEY and CDR2 is SVGAGI in the germline V gene. There are 14 residues in the CDR3. V trimming: 6 bases; J trimming: 4 bases; junction bases outside the gene matches: 4. For the CDR3, the DNA is TGTGCCAGCAGGCGGACAGGGGAGGGAAACACCATATATTTT. Encoded protein: CASRRTGEGNTIYF.

The chain couples TRBV15 to TRBJ2-7, with 7 bases identical to TRBD1. Per germline, CDR1 LNHNV and CDR2 YYDKDF (reference sequence). V trimming: 3 bases; J trimming: 4 bases; junction bases outside the gene matches: 12. The CDR3 runs 16 residues. The DNA of the CDR3 is TGTGCCACCAGCAGGGATACCGGGACAGCCTCTTACGAGCAGTACTTC. Residues: CATSRDTGTASYEQYF.